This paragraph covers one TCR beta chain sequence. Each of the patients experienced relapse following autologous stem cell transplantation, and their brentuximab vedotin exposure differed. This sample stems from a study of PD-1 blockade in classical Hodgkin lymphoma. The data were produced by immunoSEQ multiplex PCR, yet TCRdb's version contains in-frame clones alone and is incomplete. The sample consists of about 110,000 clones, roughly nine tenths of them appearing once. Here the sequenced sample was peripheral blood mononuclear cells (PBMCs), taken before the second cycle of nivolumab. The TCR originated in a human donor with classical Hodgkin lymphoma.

The DNA of the CDR3 is TGTGCCAGCAGCTTAATTGCAGGGGCGGGCGAGCAGTACTTC. Its protein product is CASSLIAGAGEQYF. This chain uses TRBV7-2 with TRBJ2-7; D perhaps matches TRBD1 (6 bases). Trimming took 2 bases from V and 6 from J, leaving 14 bases between them. This CDR3 region has 14 residues. The germline V gene encodes CDR1 SGHTA and CDR2 FQGNSA.